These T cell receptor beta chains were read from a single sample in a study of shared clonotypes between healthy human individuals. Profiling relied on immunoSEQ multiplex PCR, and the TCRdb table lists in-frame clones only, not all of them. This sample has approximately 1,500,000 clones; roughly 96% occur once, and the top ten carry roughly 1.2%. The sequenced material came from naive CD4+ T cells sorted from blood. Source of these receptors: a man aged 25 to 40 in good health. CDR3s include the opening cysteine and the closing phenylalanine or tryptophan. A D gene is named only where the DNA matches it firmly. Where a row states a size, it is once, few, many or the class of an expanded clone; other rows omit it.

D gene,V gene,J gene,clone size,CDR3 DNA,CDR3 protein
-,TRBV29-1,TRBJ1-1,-,TGCAGCGTTGAAGGTGGGGGGAACACTGAAGCTTTCTTT,CSVEGGGNTEAFF
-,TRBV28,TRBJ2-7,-,TGTGCCAGCACCATGCCAGACAGACTCTACGAGCAGTACTTC,CASTMPDRLYEQYF
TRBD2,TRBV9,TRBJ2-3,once,TGTGCCAGCAGCGGCATAGCGGGATCAGATACGCAGTATTTT,CASSGIAGSDTQYF
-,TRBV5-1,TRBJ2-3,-,TGCGCCAGCAGCCCCACAGGTAACACAGATACGCAGTATTTT,CASSPTGNTDTQYF
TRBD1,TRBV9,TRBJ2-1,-,TGTGCCAGCAGCGCTAACCCCGGGACAGGGGTTTACAATGAGCAGTTCTTC,CASSANPGTGVYNEQFF
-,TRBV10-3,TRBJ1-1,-,TGTGCCATCAGTGAGGTTGGTACTGAAGCTTTCTTT,CAISEVGTEAFF
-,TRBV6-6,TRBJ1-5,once,TGTGCCAGCAGGAATAGGGACACTTCTAGCAATCAGCCCCAGCATTTT,CASRNRDTSSNQPQHF
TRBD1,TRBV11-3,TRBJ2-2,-,TGTGCCAGCAGCTCGGGGGGACAGGGGAACACCGGGGAGCTGTTTTTT,CASSSGGQGNTGELFF
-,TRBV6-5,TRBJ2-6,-,TGTGCCAGCAGTCCAACTGGGGCCAACGTCCTGACTTTC,CASSPTGANVLTF
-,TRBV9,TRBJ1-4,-,TGTGCCAGCAGCGAGGGTCGGGGGCTATATAATGAAAAACTGTTTTTT,CASSEGRGLYNEKLFF
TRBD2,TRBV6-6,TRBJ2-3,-,TGTGCCAGCATTAGGACTAGCGGGGGAGATACGCAGTATTTT,CASIRTSGGDTQYF